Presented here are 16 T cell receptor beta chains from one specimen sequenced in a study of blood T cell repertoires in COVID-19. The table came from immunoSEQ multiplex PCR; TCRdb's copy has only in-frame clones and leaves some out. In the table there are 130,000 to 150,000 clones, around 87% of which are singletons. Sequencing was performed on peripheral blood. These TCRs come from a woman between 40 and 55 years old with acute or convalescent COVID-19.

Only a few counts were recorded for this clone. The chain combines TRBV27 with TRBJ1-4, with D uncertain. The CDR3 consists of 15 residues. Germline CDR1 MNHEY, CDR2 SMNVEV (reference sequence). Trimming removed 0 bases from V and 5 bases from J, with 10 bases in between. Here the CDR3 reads CASSLSSRHNEKLFF. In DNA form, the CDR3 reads TGTGCCAGCAGTTTATCGAGCAGGCACAATGAAAAACTGTTTTTT. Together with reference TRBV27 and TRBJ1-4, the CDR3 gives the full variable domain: EAQVTQNPRYLITVTGKKLTVTCSQNMNHEYMSWYRQDPGLGLRQIYYSMNVEVTDKGDVPEGYKVSRKEKRNFPLILESPSPNQTSLYFCASSLSSRHNEKLFFGSGTQLSVL.

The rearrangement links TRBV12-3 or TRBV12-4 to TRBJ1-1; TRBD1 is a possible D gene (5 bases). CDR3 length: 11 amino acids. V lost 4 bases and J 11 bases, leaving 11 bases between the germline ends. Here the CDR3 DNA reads TGTGCCAGCAGTTCAGGGCATTCGGCTTTCTTT. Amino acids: CASSSGHSAFF.

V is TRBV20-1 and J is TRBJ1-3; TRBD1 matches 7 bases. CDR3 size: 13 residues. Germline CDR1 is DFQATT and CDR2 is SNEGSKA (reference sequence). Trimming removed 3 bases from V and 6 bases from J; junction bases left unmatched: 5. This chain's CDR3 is CSASPTGENTIYF. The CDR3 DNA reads TGCAGTGCTAGTCCCACAGGGGAAAACACCATATATTTT.

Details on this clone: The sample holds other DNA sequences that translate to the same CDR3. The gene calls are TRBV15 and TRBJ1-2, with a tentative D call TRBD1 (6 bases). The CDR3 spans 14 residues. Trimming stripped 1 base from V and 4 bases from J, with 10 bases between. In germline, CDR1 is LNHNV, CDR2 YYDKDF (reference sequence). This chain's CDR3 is CATSRGQGTYGYTF. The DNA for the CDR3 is TGTGCCACCAGCAGAGGGCAGGGGACCTATGGCTACACCTTC. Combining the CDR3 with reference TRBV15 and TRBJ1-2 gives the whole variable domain DAMVIQNPRYQVTQFGKPVTLSCSQTLNHNVMYWYQQKSSQAPKLLFHYYDKDFNNEADTPDNFQSRRPNTSFCFLDIRSPGLGDTAMYLCATSRGQGTYGYTFGSGTRLTVV.

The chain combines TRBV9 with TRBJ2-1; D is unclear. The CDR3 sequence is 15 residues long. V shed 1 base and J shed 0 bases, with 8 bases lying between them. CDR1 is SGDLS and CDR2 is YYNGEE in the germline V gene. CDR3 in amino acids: CASSVTASSYNEQFF. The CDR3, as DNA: TGTGCCAGCAGCGTAACGGCTAGCTCCTACAATGAGCAGTTCTTC.

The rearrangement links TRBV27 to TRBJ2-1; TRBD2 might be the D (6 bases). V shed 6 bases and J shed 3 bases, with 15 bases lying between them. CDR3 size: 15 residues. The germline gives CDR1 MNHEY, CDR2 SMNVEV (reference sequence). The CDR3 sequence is CASRVAGSGYNEQFF. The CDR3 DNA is TGTGCCAGCAGGGTGGCGGGAAGCGGCTACAATGAGCAGTTCTTC.

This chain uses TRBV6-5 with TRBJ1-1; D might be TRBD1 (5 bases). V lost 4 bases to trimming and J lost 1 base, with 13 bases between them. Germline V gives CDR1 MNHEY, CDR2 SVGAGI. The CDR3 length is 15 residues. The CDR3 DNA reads TGTGCCAGCAGTTTCGGTACAGGCCCGAACACTGAAGCTTTCTTT. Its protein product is CASSFGTGPNTEAFF.

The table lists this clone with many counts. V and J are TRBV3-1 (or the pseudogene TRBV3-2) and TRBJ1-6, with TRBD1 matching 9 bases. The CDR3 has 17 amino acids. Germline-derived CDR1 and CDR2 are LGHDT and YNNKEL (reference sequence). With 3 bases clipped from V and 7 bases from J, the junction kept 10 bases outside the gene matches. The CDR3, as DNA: TGTGCCAGCAGCCATACAGGGGGCGAAACCGGAAATTCACCCCTCCACTTT. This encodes CASSHTGGETGNSPLHF.

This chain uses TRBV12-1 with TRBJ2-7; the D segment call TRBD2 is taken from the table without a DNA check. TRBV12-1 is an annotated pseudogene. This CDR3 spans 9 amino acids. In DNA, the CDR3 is TGTGCCAGCTCGACTTACTTGAACTTC. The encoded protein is CASSTYLNF.

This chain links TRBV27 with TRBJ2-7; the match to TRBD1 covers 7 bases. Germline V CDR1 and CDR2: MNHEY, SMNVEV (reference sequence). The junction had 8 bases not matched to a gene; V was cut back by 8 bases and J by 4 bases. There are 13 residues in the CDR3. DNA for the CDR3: TGTGCCAGCGCCTATGGGACAGCTTACGAGCAGTACTTC. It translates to CASAYGTAYEQYF.

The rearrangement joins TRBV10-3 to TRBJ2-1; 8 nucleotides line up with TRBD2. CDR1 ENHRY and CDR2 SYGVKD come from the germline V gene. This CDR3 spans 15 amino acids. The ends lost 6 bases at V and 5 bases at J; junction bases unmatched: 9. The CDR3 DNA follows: TGTGCCATCAGCCGCGGGGGACTAGTAGACAATGAGCAGTTCTTC. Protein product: CAISRGGLVDNEQFF.

CDR3 amino acids: CASSQGLAGGPSYNEQFF. The CDR3 DNA is TGCGCCAGCAGCCAAGGACTAGCGGGAGGGCCATCCTACAATGAGCAGTTCTTC. The genes are TRBV4-3 and TRBJ2-1; TRBD2 agrees at 14 bases. Trimming at V came to 1 base and at J to 1 base, leaving 3 bases not matched to a gene. CDR1 and CDR2 from the germline V gene are LGHNA and YSLEER. This CDR3 comprises 18 residues.

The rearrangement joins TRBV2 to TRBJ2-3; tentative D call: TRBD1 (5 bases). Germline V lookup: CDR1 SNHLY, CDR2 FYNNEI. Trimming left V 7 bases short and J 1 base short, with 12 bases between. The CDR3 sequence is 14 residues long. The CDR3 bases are TGTGCCAGCAAGCCCTTAGGGGGCACAGATACGCAGTATTTT. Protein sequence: CASKPLGGTDTQYF.

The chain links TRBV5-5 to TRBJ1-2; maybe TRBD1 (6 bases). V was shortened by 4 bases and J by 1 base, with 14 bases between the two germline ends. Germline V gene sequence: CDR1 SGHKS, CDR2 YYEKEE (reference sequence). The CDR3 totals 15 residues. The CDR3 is CASSPSTGINYGYTF. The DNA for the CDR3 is TGTGCCAGCAGCCCATCGACAGGAATTAACTATGGCTACACCTTC.

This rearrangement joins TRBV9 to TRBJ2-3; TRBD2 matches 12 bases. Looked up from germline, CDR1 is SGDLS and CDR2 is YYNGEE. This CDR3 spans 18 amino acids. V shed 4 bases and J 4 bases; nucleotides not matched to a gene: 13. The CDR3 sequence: CASSQRGLAGGPSDTQYF. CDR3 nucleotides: TGTGCCAGCAGCCAAAGGGGGCTAGCGGGAGGGCCCTCAGATACGCAGTATTTT.

This CDR3 reads CASSQDRRTGDSTDTQYF. The CDR3, as DNA: TGCGCCAGCAGCCAAGACAGAAGAACAGGGGATAGCACAGATACGCAGTATTTT. The chain is built from TRBV4-3 and TRBJ2-3, with TRBD1 matching over 7 bases. V was pared by 0 bases and J by 0 bases, with 9 bases of the junction left unmatched. The CDR3 is 18 amino acids. The germline CDR1 and CDR2 sequences are LGHNA and YSLEER.